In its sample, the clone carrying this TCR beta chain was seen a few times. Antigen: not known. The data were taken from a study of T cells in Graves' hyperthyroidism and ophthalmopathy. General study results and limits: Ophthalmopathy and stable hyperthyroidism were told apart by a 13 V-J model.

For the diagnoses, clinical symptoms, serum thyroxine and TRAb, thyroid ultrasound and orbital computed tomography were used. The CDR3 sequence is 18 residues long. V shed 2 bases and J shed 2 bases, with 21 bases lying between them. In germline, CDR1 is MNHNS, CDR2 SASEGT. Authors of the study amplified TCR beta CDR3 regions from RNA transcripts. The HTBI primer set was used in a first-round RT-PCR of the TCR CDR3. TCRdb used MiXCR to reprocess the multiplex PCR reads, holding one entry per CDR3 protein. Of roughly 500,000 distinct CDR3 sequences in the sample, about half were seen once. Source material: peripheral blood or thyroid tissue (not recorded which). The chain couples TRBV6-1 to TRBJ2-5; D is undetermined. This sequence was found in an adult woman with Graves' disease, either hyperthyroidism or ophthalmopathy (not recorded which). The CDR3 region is CASSETGPTPGWQETQYF. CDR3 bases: TGTGCCAGCAGTGAAACCGGACCGACTCCTGGGTGGCAAGAGACCCAGTACTTC.